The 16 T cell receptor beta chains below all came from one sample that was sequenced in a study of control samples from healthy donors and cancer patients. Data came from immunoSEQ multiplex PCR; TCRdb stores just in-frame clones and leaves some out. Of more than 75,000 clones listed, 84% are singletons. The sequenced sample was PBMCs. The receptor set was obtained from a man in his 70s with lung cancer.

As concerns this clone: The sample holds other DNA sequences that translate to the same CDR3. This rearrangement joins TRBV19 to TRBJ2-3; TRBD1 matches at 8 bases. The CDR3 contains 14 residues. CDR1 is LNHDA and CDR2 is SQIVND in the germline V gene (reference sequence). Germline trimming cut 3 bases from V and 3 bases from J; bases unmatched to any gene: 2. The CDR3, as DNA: TGTGCCAGTAGTATCGGACAGGGAACAGATACGCAGTATTTT. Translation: CASSIGQGTDTQYF.

The CDR3 loop reads CASSGGVYEKLFF. CDR3 in DNA: TGTGCCAGCAGTGGGGGGGTCTATGAAAAACTGTTTTTT. This chain links TRBV2 with TRBJ1-4; tentative D call: TRBD1 (5 bases). The V and J ends lost 4 bases and 6 bases respectively, with 9 bases between them. There are 13 residues in the CDR3. The germline CDR1 and CDR2 sequences are SNHLY and FYNNEI.

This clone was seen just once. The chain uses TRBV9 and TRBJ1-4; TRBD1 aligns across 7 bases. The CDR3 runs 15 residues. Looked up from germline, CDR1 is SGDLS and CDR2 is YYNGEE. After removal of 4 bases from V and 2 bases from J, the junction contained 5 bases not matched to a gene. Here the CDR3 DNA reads TGTGCCAGCAGCTTAGGGACAGCGACTAATGAAAAACTGTTTTTT. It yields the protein CASSLGTATNEKLFF.

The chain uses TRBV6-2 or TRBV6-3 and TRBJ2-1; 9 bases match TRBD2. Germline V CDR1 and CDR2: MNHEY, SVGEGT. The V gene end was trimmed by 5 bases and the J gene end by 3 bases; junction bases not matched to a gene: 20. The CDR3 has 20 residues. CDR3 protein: CASSDPRLGRQRGDYNEQFF. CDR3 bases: TGTGCCAGCAGTGACCCTAGGCTGGGCCGGCAGCGGGGGGACTACAATGAGCAGTTCTTC.

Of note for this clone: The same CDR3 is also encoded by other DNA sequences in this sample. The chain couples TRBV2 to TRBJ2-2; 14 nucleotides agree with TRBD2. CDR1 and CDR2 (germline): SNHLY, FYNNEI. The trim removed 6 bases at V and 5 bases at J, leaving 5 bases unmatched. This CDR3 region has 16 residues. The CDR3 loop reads CASRQGLAGATGELFF. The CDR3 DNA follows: TGTGCCAGCAGACAGGGACTAGCGGGGGCAACCGGGGAGCTGTTTTTT.

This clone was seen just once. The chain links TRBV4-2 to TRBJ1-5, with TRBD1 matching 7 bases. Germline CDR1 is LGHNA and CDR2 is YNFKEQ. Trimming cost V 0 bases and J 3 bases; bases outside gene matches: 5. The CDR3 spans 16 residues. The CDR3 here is CASSQDNRGVNQPQHF. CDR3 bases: TGTGCCAGCAGCCAAGATAACAGGGGAGTCAATCAGCCCCAGCATTTT.

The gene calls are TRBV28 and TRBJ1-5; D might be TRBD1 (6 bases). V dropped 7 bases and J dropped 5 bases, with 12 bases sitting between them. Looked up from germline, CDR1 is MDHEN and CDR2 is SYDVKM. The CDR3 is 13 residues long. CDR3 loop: CASNRGGDQPQHF. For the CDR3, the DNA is TGTGCCAGCAATAGGGGGGGCGATCAGCCCCAGCATTTT. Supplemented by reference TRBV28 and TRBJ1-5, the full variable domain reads DVKVTQSSRYLVKRTGEKVFLECVQDMDHENMFWYRQDPGLGLRLIYFSYDVKMKEKGDIPEGYSVSREKKERFSLILESASTNQTSMYLCASNRGGDQPQHFGDGTRLSIL.

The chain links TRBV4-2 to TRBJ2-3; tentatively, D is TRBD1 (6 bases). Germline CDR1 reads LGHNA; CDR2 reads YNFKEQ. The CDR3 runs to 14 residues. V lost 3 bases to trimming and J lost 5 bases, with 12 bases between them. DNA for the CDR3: TGTGCCAGCAGCCAGACAGGACAAAAAGATACGCAGTATTTT. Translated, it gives CASSQTGQKDTQYF.

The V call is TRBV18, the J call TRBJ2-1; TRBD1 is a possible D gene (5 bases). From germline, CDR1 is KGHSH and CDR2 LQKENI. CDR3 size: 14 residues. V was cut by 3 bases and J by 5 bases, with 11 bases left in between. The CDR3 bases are TGTGCCAGCTCACCGGGCAGGGCAAACAATGAGCAGTTCTTC. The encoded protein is CASSPGRANNEQFF. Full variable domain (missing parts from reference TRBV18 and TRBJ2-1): NAGVMQNPRHLVRRRGQEARLRCSPMKGHSHVYWYRQLPEEGLKFMVYLQKENIIDESGMPKERFSAEFPKEGPSILRIQQVVRGDSAAYFCASSPGRANNEQFFGPGTRLTVL.

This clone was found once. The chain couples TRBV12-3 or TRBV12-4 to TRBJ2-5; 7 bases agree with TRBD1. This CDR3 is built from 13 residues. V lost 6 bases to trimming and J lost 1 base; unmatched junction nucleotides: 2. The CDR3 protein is CASRRDSQETQYF. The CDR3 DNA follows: TGTGCCAGCAGAAGGGACAGCCAAGAGACCCAGTACTTC.

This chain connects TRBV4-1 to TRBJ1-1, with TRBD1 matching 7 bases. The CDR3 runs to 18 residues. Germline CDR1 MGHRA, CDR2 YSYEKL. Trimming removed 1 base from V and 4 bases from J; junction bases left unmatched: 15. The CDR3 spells CASSQARGTGVGATEAFF. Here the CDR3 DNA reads TGCGCCAGCAGCCAAGCCAGGGGGACCGGGGTGGGGGCCACTGAAGCTTTCTTT.

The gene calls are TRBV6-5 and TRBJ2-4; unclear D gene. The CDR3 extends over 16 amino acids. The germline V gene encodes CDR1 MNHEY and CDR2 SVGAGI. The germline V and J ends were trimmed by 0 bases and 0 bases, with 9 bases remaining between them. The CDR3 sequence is CASSYSRWLAKNIQYF. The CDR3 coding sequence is TGTGCCAGCAGTTACTCGAGATGGCTAGCCAAAAACATTCAGTACTTC.

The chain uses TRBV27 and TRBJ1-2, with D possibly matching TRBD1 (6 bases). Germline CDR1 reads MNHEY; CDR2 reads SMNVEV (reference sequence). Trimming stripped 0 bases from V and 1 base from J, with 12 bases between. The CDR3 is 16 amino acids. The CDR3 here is CASSLSSARGNYGYTF. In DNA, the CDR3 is TGTGCCAGCAGTTTATCCTCCGCCAGGGGTAACTATGGCTACACCTTC.

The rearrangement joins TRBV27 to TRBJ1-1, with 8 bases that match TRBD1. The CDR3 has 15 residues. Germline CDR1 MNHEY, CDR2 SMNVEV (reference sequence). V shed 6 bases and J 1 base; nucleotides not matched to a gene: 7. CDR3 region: CASSNPGQANTEAFF. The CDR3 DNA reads TGTGCCAGCAGCAATCCGGGACAGGCGAACACTGAAGCTTTCTTT.

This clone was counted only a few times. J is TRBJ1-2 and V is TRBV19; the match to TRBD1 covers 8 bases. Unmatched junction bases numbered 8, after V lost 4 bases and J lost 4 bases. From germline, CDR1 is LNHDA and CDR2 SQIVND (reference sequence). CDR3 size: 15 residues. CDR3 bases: TGTGCCAGTAGTAATCAGGGGGCGCGGTCCTATGGCTACACCTTC. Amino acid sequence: CASSNQGARSYGYTF.

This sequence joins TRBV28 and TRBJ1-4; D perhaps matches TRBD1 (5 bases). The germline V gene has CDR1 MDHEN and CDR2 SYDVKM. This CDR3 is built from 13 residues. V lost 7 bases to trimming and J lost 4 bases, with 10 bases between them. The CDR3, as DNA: TGTGCCAGCAACGAGGGGAGTAATGAAAAACTGTTTTTT. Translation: CASNEGSNEKLFF.